The 7 T cell receptor beta chains reported below all come from one sample, sequenced in a study of PD-1 blockade in classical Hodgkin lymphoma. Libraries were prepared by immunoSEQ multiplex PCR; TCRdb keeps only in-frame clonotypes and omits some of them. The sample consists of 65,000 to 95,000 clones, under 90% of them appearing once. All patients experienced relapse after autologous stem cell transplantation, and brentuximab vedotin exposure was variable. The material was peripheral blood mononuclear cells (PBMCs), obtained at baseline. The receptor source for this set is a human donor with classical Hodgkin lymphoma.

This clone was recorded only once. CDR3 bases: TGCGCCAGCAGGAAGGGAGCAGATACGCAGTATTTT. Its translation: CASRKGADTQYF. The V call is TRBV10-2, the J call TRBJ2-3; maybe TRBD2 (5 bases). The CDR3 length is 12 residues. Germline V CDR1 and CDR2: WSHSY, SAAADI. V lost 6 bases to trimming and J lost 4 bases, with 8 bases between them.

This sequence joins TRBV7-6 and TRBJ2-7; the D gene is possibly TRBD1 (6 bases). Trimming took off 5 bases at V and 2 bases at J, with 10 bases between the two ends. The CDR3 is 13 residues long. From germline, CDR1 is SGHVS and CDR2 FNYEAQ. CDR3 loop: CASSQTGPYEQYF. DNA for the CDR3: TGTGCCAGCAGCCAGACAGGACCCTACGAGCAGTACTTC.

DNA for the CDR3: TGTGCCAGCAGCTCGAAAACCGGGACTAGGGCCCATGAGCAGTTCTTC. Its protein is CASSSKTGTRAHEQFF. This rearrangement joins TRBV7-9 to TRBJ2-1, with 8 bases aligning to TRBD2. The length of the CDR3 is 16 residues. The V and J ends lost 4 bases and 8 bases, in that order; junction bases with no gene match: 13. Germline-derived CDR1 and CDR2 are SEHNR and FQNEAQ (reference sequence).

This chain joins TRBV18 and TRBJ2-7, with TRBD2 identical over 9 bases. The CDR3 totals 16 residues. Germline-derived CDR1 and CDR2 are KGHSH and LQKENI. J was trimmed by 1 base and V by 5 bases; bases with no gene match: 9. The CDR3 coding sequence is TGTGCCAGCTCAATCCAAGCGGGAGGCCTTTCCTACGAGCAGTACTTC. Translated, it gives CASSIQAGGLSYEQYF.

The V gene is TRBV4-1, the J gene TRBJ1-2, with D unresolved. Germline loops: CDR1 MGHRA, CDR2 YSYEKL. The CDR3 has 11 amino acids. V lost 0 bases and J lost 8, with 4 bases in between. CDR3 sequence reads: CASSQDVGYTF. Here the CDR3 DNA reads TGCGCCAGCAGCCAAGATGTGGGCTACACCTTC.

This rearrangement joins TRBV11-2 to TRBJ2-7; 11 bases agree with TRBD2. The CDR3 is 14 residues long. Unmatched junction bases numbered 0, after V lost 1 base and J lost 4 bases. The V gene's germline CDR1 is SGHAT and CDR2 FQNNGV. For the CDR3, the DNA is TGTGCCAGCAGCTTAGCTAGCGGGGGGTACGAGCAGTACTTC. It codes for CASSLASGGYEQYF.

The chain uses TRBV19 and TRBJ1-5; 7 bases agree with TRBD1. This CDR3 spans 14 amino acids. With 3 bases clipped from V and 6 bases from J, the junction kept 5 bases outside the gene matches. Germline-derived CDR1 and CDR2 are LNHDA and SQIVND (reference sequence). The CDR3, as DNA: TGTGCCAGTAGTATCGAGGGGGCTGGTCAGCCCCAGCATTTT. Translated, it gives CASSIEGAGQPQHF.